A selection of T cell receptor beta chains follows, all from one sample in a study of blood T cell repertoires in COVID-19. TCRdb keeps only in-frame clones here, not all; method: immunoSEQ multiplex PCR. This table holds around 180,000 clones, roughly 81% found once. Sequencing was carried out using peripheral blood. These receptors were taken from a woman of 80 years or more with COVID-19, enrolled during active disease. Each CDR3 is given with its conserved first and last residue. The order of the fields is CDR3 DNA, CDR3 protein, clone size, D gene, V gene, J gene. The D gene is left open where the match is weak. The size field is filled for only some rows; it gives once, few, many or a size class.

CDR3 DNA: TGTGCCAGCAGAAGGACAGGGGATTTACAGGCGGGTGAGCAGTTCTTC
CDR3 protein: CASRRTGDLQAGEQFF
clone size: NA
D gene: TRBD1
V gene: TRBV5-4
J gene: TRBJ2-1

CDR3 DNA: TGTGCCAGCTCACCTTCAGAATATAGCAATCAGCCCCAGCATTTT
CDR3 protein: CASSPSEYSNQPQHF
clone size: NA
D gene: NA
V gene: TRBV18
J gene: TRBJ1-5

CDR3 DNA: TGTGCCAGCAGCCAAAAACGAGCTTCCAATGAGCAGTTCTTC
CDR3 protein: CASSQKRASNEQFF
clone size: few
D gene: NA
V gene: TRBV3-1/TRBV3-2
J gene: TRBJ2-1

CDR3 DNA: TGTGCCCACTCTAAAGAGCGGGGGATGAACACTGAAGCTTTCTTT
CDR3 protein: CAHSKERGMNTEAFF
clone size: NA
D gene: NA
V gene: TRBV30
J gene: TRBJ1-1

CDR3 DNA: TGTGCCAGCAGCTCCTCTAGCGGGGGGGACCAAGAGACCCAGTACTTC
CDR3 protein: CASSSSSGGDQETQYF
clone size: NA
D gene: TRBD2
V gene: TRBV11-1
J gene: TRBJ2-5

CDR3 DNA: TGTGCCAGCAGAAGGACAGGGGGGAGCTACGAGCAGTACTTC
CDR3 protein: CASRRTGGSYEQYF
clone size: NA
D gene: TRBD1
V gene: TRBV28
J gene: TRBJ2-7

CDR3 DNA: TGTGCCAGTGCACAGGGATCAAACATTCAGTACTTC
CDR3 protein: CASAQGSNIQYF
clone size: NA
D gene: NA
V gene: TRBV19
J gene: TRBJ2-4

CDR3 DNA: TGTGCCAGCAGTTTCCTGAGAGGCCGCCTCACAGATACGCAGTATTTT
CDR3 protein: CASSFLRGRLTDTQYF
clone size: few
D gene: NA
V gene: TRBV6-2/TRBV6-3
J gene: TRBJ2-3

CDR3 DNA: TGTGCCAGCAGTAACCTAGGCAGGGCTGAAGCTTTCTTT
CDR3 protein: CASSNLGRAEAFF
clone size: NA
D gene: NA
V gene: TRBV6-5
J gene: TRBJ1-1

CDR3 DNA: TGTGCCAGCAGCTCCCCTGGGACAGTCTACGAGCAGTACTTC
CDR3 protein: CASSSPGTVYEQYF
clone size: once
D gene: TRBD1
V gene: TRBV7-9
J gene: TRBJ2-7

CDR3 DNA: TGTGCCAGCAGCTTAGAGGGGGCGACGGGTCAGCCCCAGCATTTT
CDR3 protein: CASSLEGATGQPQHF
clone size: NA
D gene: TRBD1
V gene: TRBV7-2
J gene: TRBJ1-5

CDR3 DNA: TGTGCCATCAGTGACGGCGGGAGGGCCGGTGAGACCCAGTACTTC
CDR3 protein: CAISDGGRAGETQYF
clone size: once
D gene: TRBD2
V gene: TRBV10-3
J gene: TRBJ2-5

CDR3 DNA: TGTGCCAGCAGCCCGCGCGGTAGCGGGTCCGGAGAGACCCAGTACTTC
CDR3 protein: CASSPRGSGSGETQYF
clone size: NA
D gene: TRBD2
V gene: TRBV7-7
J gene: TRBJ2-5

CDR3 DNA: TGTGCCAGCAGCCAAGAAGGACTAGCGGGGGCCCCGGGCACCGGGGAGCTGTTTTTT
CDR3 protein: CASSQEGLAGAPGTGELFF
clone size: NA
D gene: TRBD2
V gene: TRBV3-1/TRBV3-2
J gene: TRBJ2-2

CDR3 DNA: TGTGCCAGCAGTCGACAGGGCACTGAAGCTTTCTTT
CDR3 protein: CASSRQGTEAFF
clone size: NA
D gene: TRBD1
V gene: TRBV7-6
J gene: TRBJ1-1

CDR3 DNA: TGTGCCAGCAGTTTAGCGCATGGCGGGAGGGGTAACGAGCAGTACTTC
CDR3 protein: CASSLAHGGRGNEQYF
clone size: few
D gene: TRBD2
V gene: TRBV27
J gene: TRBJ2-7

CDR3 DNA: TGTGCCACCAGTGAAGCGGGGTTCACAGATACGCAGTATTTT
CDR3 protein: CATSEAGFTDTQYF
clone size: NA
D gene: TRBD2
V gene: TRBV24-1
J gene: TRBJ2-3

CDR3 DNA: TGTGCCAGCAGCCGAATCGACACAAACTCCTACGAGCAGTACTTC
CDR3 protein: CASSRIDTNSYEQYF
clone size: NA
D gene: NA
V gene: TRBV7-9
J gene: TRBJ2-7

CDR3 DNA: TGTGCCAGCAGCTTGGGAGCCATGTCGCCCTACAATGAGCAGTTCTTC
CDR3 protein: CASSLGAMSPYNEQFF
clone size: NA
D gene: NA
V gene: TRBV5-4
J gene: TRBJ2-1

CDR3 DNA: TGTGCCAGCAGCCAGGGGTGGACAAAAGAGACCCAGTACTTC
CDR3 protein: CASSQGWTKETQYF
clone size: NA
D gene: NA
V gene: TRBV9
J gene: TRBJ2-5

CDR3 DNA: TGTGCCAGCAGTGAAGCCAGGGATTGGTCCACTGAAGCTTTCTTT
CDR3 protein: CASSEARDWSTEAFF
clone size: NA
D gene: NA
V gene: TRBV2
J gene: TRBJ1-1

CDR3 DNA: TGCGCCAGCAGCTTTGGTCGGGAGAACACTGAAGCTTTCTTT
CDR3 protein: CASSFGRENTEAFF
clone size: NA
D gene: NA
V gene: TRBV5-1
J gene: TRBJ1-1

CDR3 DNA: TGTGCCAGCAAGATTAGGGGCTACGAGCAGTACTTC
CDR3 protein: CASKIRGYEQYF
clone size: NA
D gene: NA
V gene: TRBV28
J gene: TRBJ2-7

CDR3 DNA: TGCGCCAGCAGCTCTGACCGGGACAGTAACTATGGCTACACCTTC
CDR3 protein: CASSSDRDSNYGYTF
clone size: NA
D gene: TRBD1
V gene: TRBV5-1
J gene: TRBJ1-2

CDR3 DNA: TGTGCCATCAGTGAAGCGGGTTTTCACTATGGCTACACCTTC
CDR3 protein: CAISEAGFHYGYTF
clone size: NA
D gene: NA
V gene: TRBV10-3
J gene: TRBJ1-2

CDR3 DNA: TGTGCCAGCAGTGAAGCGGGGTACAGGGGGCCTGGGACCGGGGAGCTGTTTTTT
CDR3 protein: CASSEAGYRGPGTGELFF
clone size: few
D gene: TRBD1
V gene: TRBV6-1
J gene: TRBJ2-2

CDR3 DNA: TGTGCCAGCAGCCACCGAACAGGGGATGGCTACACCTTC
CDR3 protein: CASSHRTGDGYTF
clone size: few
D gene: TRBD1
V gene: TRBV9
J gene: TRBJ1-2

CDR3 DNA: TGTGCCAGCAGTTACGGGGACAGTGAAAAACTGTTTTTT
CDR3 protein: CASSYGDSEKLFF
clone size: NA
D gene: TRBD1
V gene: TRBV6-5
J gene: TRBJ1-4

CDR3 DNA: TGTGCCAGCTCACCAGCAGACTCTGGAAACACCATATATTTT
CDR3 protein: CASSPADSGNTIYF
clone size: few
D gene: NA
V gene: TRBV18
J gene: TRBJ1-3

CDR3 DNA: TGTGCCAGCAGCGTACAGGGGGTTAGGAAAGCTTTCTTT
CDR3 protein: CASSVQGVRKAFF
clone size: NA
D gene: TRBD1
V gene: TRBV5-4
J gene: TRBJ1-1

CDR3 DNA: TGTGCCAGCAGCTTAGACAGCCCCTATGGCTACACCTTC
CDR3 protein: CASSLDSPYGYTF
clone size: once
D gene: NA
V gene: TRBV7-9
J gene: TRBJ1-2

CDR3 DNA: TGTGCCAGCAGCTCAATGAGGGGGACTAGCCTTTCCTACGAGCAGTACTTC
CDR3 protein: CASSSMRGTSLSYEQYF
clone size: NA
D gene: TRBD2
V gene: TRBV7-9
J gene: TRBJ2-7

CDR3 DNA: TGCGCCAGCAGCTTGGAGACACCTAACTATGGCTACACCTTC
CDR3 protein: CASSLETPNYGYTF
clone size: NA
D gene: NA
V gene: TRBV5-1
J gene: TRBJ1-2

CDR3 DNA: TGTGCCAGCAGGCGGGAGGGCCAGGAGACCGGGGAGCTGTTTTTT
CDR3 protein: CASRREGQETGELFF
clone size: NA
D gene: TRBD2
V gene: TRBV2
J gene: TRBJ2-2

CDR3 DNA: TGTGCCAGCAGCTTAGCAGGGGGAGGGAATCAGCCCCAGCATTTT
CDR3 protein: CASSLAGGGNQPQHF
clone size: NA
D gene: NA
V gene: TRBV7-9
J gene: TRBJ1-5

CDR3 DNA: TGTGCCAGCATTCGGACTCCCTCATACGAAAAACTGTTTTTT
CDR3 protein: CASIRTPSYEKLFF
clone size: NA
D gene: NA
V gene: TRBV2
J gene: TRBJ1-4

CDR3 DNA: TGTGCCACCAGTGAAGCAGGGGCTGGAAACACCATATATTTT
CDR3 protein: CATSEAGAGNTIYF
clone size: NA
D gene: NA
V gene: TRBV24-1
J gene: TRBJ1-3